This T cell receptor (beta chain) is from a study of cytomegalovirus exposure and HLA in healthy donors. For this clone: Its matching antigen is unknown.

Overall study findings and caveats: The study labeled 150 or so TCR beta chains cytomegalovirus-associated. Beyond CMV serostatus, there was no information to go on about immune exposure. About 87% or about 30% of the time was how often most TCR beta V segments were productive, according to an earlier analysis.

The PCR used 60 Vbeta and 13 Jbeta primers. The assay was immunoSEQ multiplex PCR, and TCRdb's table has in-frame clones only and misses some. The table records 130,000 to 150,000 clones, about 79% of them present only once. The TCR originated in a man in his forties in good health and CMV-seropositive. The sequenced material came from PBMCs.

The DNA of the CDR3 is TGTGCCAGCAGTCGAGGACAGGGGACCGTCAGAACCCAGTACTTC. The encoded protein is CASSRGQGTVRTQYF. This chain connects TRBV6-1 to TRBJ2-5, with 9 bases fitting TRBD1. Trimming took 5 bases from V and 8 from J; bases not matched to a gene: 12. Germline-derived CDR1 and CDR2 are MNHNS and SASEGT. The CDR3 loop spans 15 amino acids.